This T cell receptor beta chain was profiled in a study of T-cell memory formation after mild COVID-19. TCRdb fed the 5' RACE reads into MiXCR, producing one record per CDR3 protein. The sample consists of about 440,000 distinct CDR3 sequences, 20% of them appearing once. CDR1 and CDR2 from the germline V gene are KGHDR and SFDVKD. The CDR3 runs 15 residues. The ends were cut back, 0 bases at V and 2 bases at J, with 7 bases in the middle. This clonotype was counted a few times. Its target is unknown. Points from the study as a whole: Clones shrinking between day 15 and 85 showed a balanced CD4/CD8 split, and those that grew later tilted toward CD4+.

This TCR derives from an adult woman who had mild COVID-19 (a few samples of this study predate the infection). Cell type and time point are not known. The sample comprised PBMCs or a T cell subset sorted from them (not recorded which). The gene calls are TRBV24-1 and TRBJ2-1, with D maybe TRBD1 (5 bases). The CDR3 DNA reads as TGTGCCACCAGTGATTTGGCAGGGACCTACAATGAGCAGTTCTTC. This codes for CATSDLAGTYNEQFF.